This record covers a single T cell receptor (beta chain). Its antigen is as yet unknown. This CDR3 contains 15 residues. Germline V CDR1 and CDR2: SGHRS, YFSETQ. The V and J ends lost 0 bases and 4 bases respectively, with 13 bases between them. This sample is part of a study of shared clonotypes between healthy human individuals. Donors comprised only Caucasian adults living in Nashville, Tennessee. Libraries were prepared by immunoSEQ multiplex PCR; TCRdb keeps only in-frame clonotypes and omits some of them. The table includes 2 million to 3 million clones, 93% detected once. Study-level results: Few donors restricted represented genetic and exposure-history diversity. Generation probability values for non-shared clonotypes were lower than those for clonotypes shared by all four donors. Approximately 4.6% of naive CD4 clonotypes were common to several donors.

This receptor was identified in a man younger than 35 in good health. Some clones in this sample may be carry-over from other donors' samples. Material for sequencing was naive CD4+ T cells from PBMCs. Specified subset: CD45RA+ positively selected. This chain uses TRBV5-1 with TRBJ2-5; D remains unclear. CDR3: CASSLVGRAAETQYF. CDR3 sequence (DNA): TGCGCCAGCAGCTTGGTGGGAAGAGCTGCAGAGACCCAGTACTTC.